This TCR beta chain derives from a study of T cell responses to AZD1222 COVID-19 vaccine. About this clone itself: What it recognizes is unknown.

Study-wide points: Sampling that yielded the repertoires occurred only after the peak T cell response.

TCRdb's copy holds only in-frame clones and misses some; the assay was immunoSEQ multiplex PCR. Of about 200,000 clones in the sample, roughly nine tenths are singletons; the top ten hold roughly 3.5%. The CDR3 totals 14 residues. V was clipped by 1 base and J by 5 bases, with 11 bases between them. Germline V gives CDR1 LNHDA, CDR2 SQIVND (reference sequence). Second-dose intervals of approximately 4 or approximately 12 weeks were pooled. The clonotype originates from an adult who received the AZD1222 COVID-19 vaccine. Sequenced material: peripheral blood, taken 28 days after the second AZD1222 dose. The chain combines TRBV19 with TRBJ1-1; D might be TRBD1 (5 bases). CDR3: CASSIGGEGTEAFF. In DNA, the CDR3 is TGTGCCAGTAGTATAGGAGGGGAAGGGACTGAAGCTTTCTTT.